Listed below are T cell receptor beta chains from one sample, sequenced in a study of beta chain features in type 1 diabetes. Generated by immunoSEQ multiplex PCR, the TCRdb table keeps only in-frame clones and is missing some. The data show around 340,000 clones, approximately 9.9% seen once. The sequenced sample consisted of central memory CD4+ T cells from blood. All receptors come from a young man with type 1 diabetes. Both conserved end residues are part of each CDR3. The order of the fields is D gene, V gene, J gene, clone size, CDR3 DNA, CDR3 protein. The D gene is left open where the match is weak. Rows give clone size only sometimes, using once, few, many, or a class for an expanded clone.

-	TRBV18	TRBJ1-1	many	TGTGCCAGCTCCCAGGGGCAAGGGAGCACTGAAGCTTTCTTT	CASSQGQGSTEAFF
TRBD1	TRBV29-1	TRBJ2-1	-	TGCAGCGTTGAAGATAGAGTCGGGACAGGGGCGAGTGAGCAGTTCTTC	CSVEDRVGTGASEQFF
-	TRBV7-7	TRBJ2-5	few	TGTGCTACCGGAGTGGGGACGGGAGAGACCCAGTACTTC	CATGVGTGETQYF
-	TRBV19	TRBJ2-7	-	TGTGCCAGTAGTATACCCGGATTC	CASSIPGF
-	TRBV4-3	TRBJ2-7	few	TGCGCCAGCAGCCAAGATAAATGGGCAGGGGTCGCCTACGAGCAGTACTTC	CASSQDKWAGVAYEQYF
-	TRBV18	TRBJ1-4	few	TGTGCCAGCTCACCAGAGGGAGGGACCGAAAAACTGTTTTTT	CASSPEGGTEKLFF
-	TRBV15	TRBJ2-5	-	TGTGCCACCAGCAGAGATGGTCACAGGACTAAAGAGACCCAGTACTTC	CATSRDGHRTKETQYF
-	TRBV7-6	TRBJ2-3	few	TGTGCCAGCTCCTCGGCGGGGTTAACAGATACGCAGTATTTT	CASSSAGLTDTQYF
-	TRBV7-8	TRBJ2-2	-	TGTGCCACATGCCCGGGGACTTCTACCGGGGAGCTGTTTTTT	CATCPGTSTGELFF
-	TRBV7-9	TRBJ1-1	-	TGTGCCAGCAGCTTAAGGGCAGGAATTAACACTGAAGCTTTCTTT	CASSLRAGINTEAFF
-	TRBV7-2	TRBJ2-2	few	TGTGCCAGCAGCTTACCTGCCGGGGAGCTGTTTTTT	CASSLPAGELFF
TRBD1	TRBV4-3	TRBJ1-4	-	TGCGCCAGCAGCCAAGACAGGGGGCTTTCTCGAAAACTGTTTTTT	CASSQDRGLSRKLFF
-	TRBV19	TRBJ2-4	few	TGTGCCAGTAGTATAGATCTGAATAGCCCCTCCACCAAAAACATTCAGTACTTC	CASSIDLNSPSTKNIQYF
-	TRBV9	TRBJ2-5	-	TGTGCCAGCAGCCCATCACCGGGACAATGGGAGACCCAGTACTTC	CASSPSPGQWETQYF
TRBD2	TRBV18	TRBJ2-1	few	TGTGCCAGCTCACCACCCGGGACTAGCGGGGTCTCCTACAATGAGCAGTTCTTC	CASSPPGTSGVSYNEQFF
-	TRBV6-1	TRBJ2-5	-	TGTGCCAGCAGTGCCGGGACCCAAGAGACCCAGTACTTC	CASSAGTQETQYF
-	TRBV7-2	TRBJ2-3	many	TGTGCCAGCAGCTTACCTCAAAGGGGCAGGACTAGCACAGATACGCAGTATTTT	CASSLPQRGRTSTDTQYF
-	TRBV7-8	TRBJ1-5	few	TGTGCCAGCAGCTTAGGCGGCACCTGGAGCAATCAGCCCCAGCATTTT	CASSLGGTWSNQPQHF
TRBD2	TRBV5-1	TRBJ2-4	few	TGCGCCAGCAGCCCTACTAGCGGGGAAAACATTCAGTACTTC	CASSPTSGENIQYF
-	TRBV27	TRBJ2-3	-	TGTGCCAGCAGTCTGGGCGCGGCGAGCACAGATACGCAGTATTTT	CASSLGAASTDTQYF
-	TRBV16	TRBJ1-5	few	TGTGCCAGCAGCCAATCGTGGGGGAGCAATCAGCCCCAGCATTTT	CASSQSWGSNQPQHF
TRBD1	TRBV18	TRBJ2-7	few	TGTGCCAGCTCCCCGGGACAGGGTGGTCGCGACGAGCAGTACTTC	CASSPGQGGRDEQYF
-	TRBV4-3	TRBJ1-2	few	TGCGCCAGCAGCCAAGATACGGTTTCAAAATGGGGCTACACCTTC	CASSQDTVSKWGYTF
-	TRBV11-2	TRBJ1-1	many	TGTGCCAGCAGCCTTGACAGGTTGGCTGAAGCTTTCTTT	CASSLDRLAEAFF
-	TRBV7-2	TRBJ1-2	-	TGTGCCAGCAGCCCCGACAGTAACTTTGGCTACACCTTC	CASSPDSNFGYTF
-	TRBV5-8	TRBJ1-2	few	TGTGCCAGCAGCTTGCGGGGCTATGGCTACACCTTC	CASSLRGYGYTF
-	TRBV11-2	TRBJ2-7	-	TGTGCCAGCAGCGAGCAACTAGTGGTCCGGGAGCAGTACTTC	CASSEQLVVREQYF
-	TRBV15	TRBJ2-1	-	TGTGCCACCAGCAGTGGGGGTGGGTATGAGCAGTTCTTC	CATSSGGGYEQFF
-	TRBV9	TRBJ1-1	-	TGTGCCAGCAGCGTGCGACCCCTAGGGGACACTGAAGCTTTCTTT	CASSVRPLGDTEAFF
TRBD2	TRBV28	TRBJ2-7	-	TGTGCCAGCAGGATTGGATCTAGCGGGGGGGCGTACGAGCAGTACTTC	CASRIGSSGGAYEQYF
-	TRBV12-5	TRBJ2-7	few	TGTGCTAGTGGTTTGGTTTTCGTGGACCTCCCGGACGAGCAGTACTTC	CASGLVFVDLPDEQYF
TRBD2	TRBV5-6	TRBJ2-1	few	TGTGCCAGCAGCTGGAGGGTACTAGCGGGGGACCACAATGAGCAGTTCTTC	CASSWRVLAGDHNEQFF
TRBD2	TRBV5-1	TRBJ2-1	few	TGCGCCAGCAGCTTGACCAGGGAGGGCGAGCAGTTCTTC	CASSLTREGEQFF
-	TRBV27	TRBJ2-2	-	TGTGCCAGCACGGTGGGGAACACCGGGGAGCTGTTTTTT	CASTVGNTGELFF
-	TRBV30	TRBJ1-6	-	TGTGCCTGGAAGGGTTTAAGTGATAATTCACCCCTCCACTTT	CAWKGLSDNSPLHF
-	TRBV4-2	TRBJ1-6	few	TGTGCCAGCAGCCATACTGACAATTCACCCCTCCACTTT	CASSHTDNSPLHF
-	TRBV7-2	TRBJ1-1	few	TGTGCCAGCAGCTTAACAGGGTTGAACACTGAAGCTTTCTTT	CASSLTGLNTEAFF
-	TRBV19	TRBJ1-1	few	TGTGCCAGTAGGATTCTCAGGGAAAACACTGAAGCTTTCTTT	CASRILRENTEAFF
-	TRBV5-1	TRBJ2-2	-	TGCGCCAGCACTTTTGGGGGCGGGGAGCTGTTTTTT	CASTFGGGELFF
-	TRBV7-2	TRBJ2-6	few	TGTGCCAGCAGCTTGGGGGGCTCTGGGGCCAACGTCCTGACTTTC	CASSLGGSGANVLTF
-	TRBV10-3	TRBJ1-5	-	TGTGCCATCAGTGAGGAAAGGGATAGCAATCAGCCCCAGCATTTT	CAISEERDSNQPQHF
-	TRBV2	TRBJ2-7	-	TGTGCCAGCAGGGACGGTTCCTACGAGCAGTACTTC	CASRDGSYEQYF
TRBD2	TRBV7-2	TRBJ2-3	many	TGTGCCAGCAGCTTAGCGGGGGGGAGCACAGATACGCAGTATTTT	CASSLAGGSTDTQYF